This T cell receptor beta chain was identified in a study of T cells after yellow fever vaccination. Study information: SMART-Seq v4 Ultra Low Input prepared the low-cell-number fractions. Notes on the study in general: After the booster, nearly 98% of CD4 and 88% of CD8 primary-response clones were re-detected.

On this clonotype: Its target is unknown.

TCRdb called the 5' RACE reads again in MiXCR, with one record for every CDR3 protein. This table has some 170,000 distinct CDR3 sequences, approximately 9.9% appearing once. The CDR3 has 14 residues. V lost 6 bases and J lost 2; bases outside the gene matches: 4. Sample: CD8+ T cells sorted from PBMCs, taken 45 days after the yellow fever booster vaccination. The chain employs TRBV12-3 or TRBV12-4 and TRBJ2-3, with 8 nucleotides matching TRBD1. This sequence originates from a young man who received the YFV17D yellow fever vaccine. The chain's CDR3 is CASSWTGITDTQYF. CDR3 bases: TGTGCCAGCAGCTGGACAGGGATCACAGATACGCAGTATTTT.